This T cell receptor beta chain was identified in a study of T cell responses to AZD1222 COVID-19 vaccine. Study summary: Researchers grouped second doses given at about 4 or about 12 weeks into one pool.

The CDR3 is made up of 14 amino acids. Germline V CDR1 and CDR2: SGDLS, YYNGEE. J gave up 3 bases and V 4 bases, and 7 bases lay outside the gene matches. A remark on this clone: Its antigen is as yet unknown.

Whole-study results and caveats: Clonal diversity may have been underestimated in mostly white British donors. Repertoires were collected only later (after the peak T cell response had occurred).

Method: immunoSEQ multiplex PCR; TCRdb's copy keeps in-frame clones and lacks some. The data contain approximately 84,000 clones, 80% to 90% of them singletons. This chain links TRBV9 with TRBJ2-7; 7 nucleotides align to TRBD2. This TCR was sampled from an adult in good health. The sequences come from peripheral blood, collected on day 0 of AZD1222 vaccination. CDR3 nucleotide sequence: TGTGCCAGCAGCCCGAGTGGGGGGGTCTACGAGCAGTACTTC. Encoded protein: CASSPSGGVYEQYF.